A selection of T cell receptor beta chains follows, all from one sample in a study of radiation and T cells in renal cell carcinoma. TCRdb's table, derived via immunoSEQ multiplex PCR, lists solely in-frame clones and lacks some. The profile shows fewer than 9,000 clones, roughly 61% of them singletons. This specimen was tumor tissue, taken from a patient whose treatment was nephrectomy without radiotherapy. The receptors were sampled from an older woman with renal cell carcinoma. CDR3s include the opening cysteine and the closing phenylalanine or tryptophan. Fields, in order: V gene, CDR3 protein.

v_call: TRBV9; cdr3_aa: CASSAGGNPDTQYF
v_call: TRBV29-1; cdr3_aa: CSVSRQIYGYTF
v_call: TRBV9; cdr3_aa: CASSVDSPGNEQYF
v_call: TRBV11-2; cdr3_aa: CASSLERDTQYF
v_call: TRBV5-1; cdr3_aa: CASMRTGVVGANVLTF
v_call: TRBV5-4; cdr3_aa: CASRSGQGATNYGYTF
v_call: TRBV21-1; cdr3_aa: CASSPRPGSGGELFF
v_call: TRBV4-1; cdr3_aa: CASSRAPGGDTEAFF
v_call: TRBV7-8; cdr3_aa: CASSSGLYEQYF
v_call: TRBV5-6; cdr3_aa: CASSPGTGLALGDTQYF
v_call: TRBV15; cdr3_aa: CATSSGVWDEQFF
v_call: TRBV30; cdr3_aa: CAATGFRGNYGYTF
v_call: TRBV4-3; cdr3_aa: CASSQGGYSNQPQHF
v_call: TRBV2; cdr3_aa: CASRETGWTDTQYF
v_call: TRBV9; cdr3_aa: CASSVGWTEGNEQFF
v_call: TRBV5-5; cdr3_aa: CASSPEFYGYTF
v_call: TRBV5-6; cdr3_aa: CASSARQGAIDGYTF
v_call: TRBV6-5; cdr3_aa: CASSYMGRGTEAFF